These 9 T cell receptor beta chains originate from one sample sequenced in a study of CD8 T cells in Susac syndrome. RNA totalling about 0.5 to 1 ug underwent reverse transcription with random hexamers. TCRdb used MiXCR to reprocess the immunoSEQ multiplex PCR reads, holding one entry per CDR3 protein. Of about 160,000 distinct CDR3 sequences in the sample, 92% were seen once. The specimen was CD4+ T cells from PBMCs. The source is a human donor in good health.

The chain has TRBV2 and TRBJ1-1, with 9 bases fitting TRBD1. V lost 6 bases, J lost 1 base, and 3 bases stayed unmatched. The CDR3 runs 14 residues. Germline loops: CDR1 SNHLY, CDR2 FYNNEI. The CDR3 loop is CASRDRGKNTEAFF. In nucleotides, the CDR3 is TGTGCCAGCAGGGACAGGGGTAAGAACACTGAAGCTTTCTTT. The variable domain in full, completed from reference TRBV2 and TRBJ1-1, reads EPEVTQTPSHQVTQMGQEVILRCVPISNHLYFYWYRQILGQKVEFLVSFYNNEISEKSEIFDDQFSVERPDGSNFTLKIRSTKLEDSAMYFCASRDRGKNTEAFFGQGTRLTVV.

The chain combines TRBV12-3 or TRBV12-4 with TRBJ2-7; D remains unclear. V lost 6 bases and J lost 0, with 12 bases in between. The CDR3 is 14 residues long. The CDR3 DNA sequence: TGTGCCAGCAGCCCCGACCATTCCTCCTACGAGCAGTACTTC. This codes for CASSPDHSSYEQYF.

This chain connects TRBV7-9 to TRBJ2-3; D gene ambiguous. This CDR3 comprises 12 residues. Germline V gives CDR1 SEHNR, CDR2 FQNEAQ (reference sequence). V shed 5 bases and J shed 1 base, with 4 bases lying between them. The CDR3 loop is CASSRGTDTQYF. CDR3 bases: TGTGCCAGCAGCCGGGGCACAGATACGCAGTATTTT. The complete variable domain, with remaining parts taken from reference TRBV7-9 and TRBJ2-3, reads DTGVSQNPRHKITKRGQNVTFRCDPISEHNRLYWYRQTLGQGPEFLTYFQNEAQLEKSRLLSDRFSAERPKGSFSTLEIQRTEQGDSAMYLCASSRGTDTQYFGPGTRLTVL.

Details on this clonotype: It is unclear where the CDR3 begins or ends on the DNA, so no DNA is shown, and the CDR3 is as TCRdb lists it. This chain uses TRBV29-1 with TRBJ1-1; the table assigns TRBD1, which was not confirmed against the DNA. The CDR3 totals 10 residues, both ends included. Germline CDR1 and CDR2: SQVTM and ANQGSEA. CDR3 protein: CSVGTGSPFF.

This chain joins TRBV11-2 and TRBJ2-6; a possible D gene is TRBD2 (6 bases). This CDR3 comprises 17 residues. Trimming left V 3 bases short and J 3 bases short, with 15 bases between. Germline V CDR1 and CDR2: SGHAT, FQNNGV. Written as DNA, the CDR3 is TGTGCCAGCAGCTTGCAATGGGGGGTTGGTGGGGCCAACGTCCTGACTTTC. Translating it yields CASSLQWGVGGANVLTF. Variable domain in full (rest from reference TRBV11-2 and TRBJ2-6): EAGVAQSPRYKIIEKRQSVAFWCNPISGHATLYWYQQILGQGPKLLIQFQNNGVVDDSQLPKDRFSAERLKGVDSTLKIQPAKLEDSAVYLCASSLQWGVGGANVLTFGAGSRLTVL.

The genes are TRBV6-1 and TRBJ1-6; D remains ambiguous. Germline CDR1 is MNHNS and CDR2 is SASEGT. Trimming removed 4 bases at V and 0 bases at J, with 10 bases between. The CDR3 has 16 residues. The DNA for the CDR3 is TGTGCCAGCAGTGGAAGGACCGTCTCCTATAATTCACCCCTCCACTTT. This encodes CASSGRTVSYNSPLHF.

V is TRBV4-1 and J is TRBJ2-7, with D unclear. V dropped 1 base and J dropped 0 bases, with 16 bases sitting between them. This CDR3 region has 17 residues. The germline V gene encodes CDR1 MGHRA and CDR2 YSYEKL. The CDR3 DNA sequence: TGCGCCAGCAGCCAAGCTCCCTCCTCGGATAGCTCCTACGAGCAGTACTTC. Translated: CASSQAPSSDSSYEQYF.

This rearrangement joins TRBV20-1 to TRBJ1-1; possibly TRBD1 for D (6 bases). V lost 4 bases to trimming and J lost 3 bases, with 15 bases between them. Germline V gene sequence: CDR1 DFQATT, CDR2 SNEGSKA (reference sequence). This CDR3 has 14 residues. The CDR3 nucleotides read TGCAGTGCTAAAGAGCAGGGGTGGGACACTGAAGCTTTCTTT. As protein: CSAKEQGWDTEAFF.

CDR3 sequence reads: CASSPQGSNEKLFF. CDR3 sequence (DNA): TGTGCCAGCAGCCCACAGGGCTCTAATGAAAAACTGTTTTTT. V and J are TRBV7-2 and TRBJ1-4; D perhaps matches TRBD1 (6 bases). CDR3 length: 14 amino acids. The V end was cut by 5 bases, the J end by 3 bases, with 10 bases between. Germline assignment: CDR1 SGHTA and CDR2 FQGNSA.